The 15 T cell receptor beta chains below all came from one sample that was sequenced in a study of T-cell memory formation after mild COVID-19 (dated by TCRdb to about 2021). To prepare the library, 5' RACE was applied. Data came from an Illumina NovaSeq 6000. Using fastp at Q25 and MiXCR, TCRdb reprocessed the public reads and kept productive beta chains. Each entry merges the rows of one CDR3 protein and shows their most common DNA and genes. The sample table records around 140,000 distinct CDR3 sequences; less than 20% of these occur just once. The ten largest clones capture around 2.4% of the sample. The sequencing sample was made of PBMCs or a T cell subset sorted from them (not recorded which). These receptors originate from an adult woman who had mild COVID-19 (a few samples of this study predate the infection). The sample titles of this study are shuffled in the database, so cell type and time point are left out; the donor was told from shared clones.

This clonotype was seen at least ten times. This rearrangement joins TRBV14 to TRBJ2-3; 12 bases line up with TRBD2. Germline V CDR1 and CDR2: SGHDN, FVKESK. The junction had 13 bases not matched to a gene; V was cut back by 4 bases and J by 5 bases. This CDR3 spans 18 amino acids. DNA for the CDR3: TGTGCCAGCAGCCGAGGACTAGCGGGGATCAGGACACGAGATACGCAGTATTTT. It yields the protein CASSRGLAGIRTRDTQYF.

The chain links TRBV29-1 to TRBJ1-5, with TRBD1 identical over 7 bases. Losses at the gene ends were 4 bases for V and 4 bases for J; bases not matched to a gene: 4. This CDR3 spans 13 amino acids. Germline CDR1 reads SQVTM; CDR2 reads ANQGSEA. The DNA for the CDR3 is TGCAGCGTTGGGGAGGGGGCTAATCAGCCCCAGCATTTT. Translated: CSVGEGANQPQHF. Full variable domain (missing parts from reference TRBV29-1 and TRBJ1-5): SAVISQKPSRDICQRGTSLTIQCQVDSQVTMMFWYRQQPGQSLTLIATANQGSEATYESGFVIDKFPISRPNLTFSTLTVSNMSPEDSSIYLCSVGEGANQPQHFGDGTRLSIL.

The V gene is TRBV6-6, the J gene TRBJ2-7; 11 nucleotides match TRBD2. Trimming cost V 7 bases and J 6 bases; bases outside gene matches: 8. CDR1 is MNHNY and CDR2 is SVGAGI in the germline V gene (reference sequence). The CDR3 sequence is 14 residues long. In DNA form, the CDR3 reads TGTGCCAGCACCCAAACTAGCGGGAGCCGCGAGCAGTACTTC. Its protein is CASTQTSGSREQYF.

This clonotype was found many times. The chain joins TRBV5-6 to TRBJ2-4; TRBD2 might be the D (5 bases). This CDR3 has 14 residues. Germline V CDR1 and CDR2: SGHDT, YYEEEE. Trimming pared 6 bases from V and 9 bases from J, leaving 19 bases between. The CDR3 region has the DNA TGTGCCAGCACCCTTGGGAGTGGGCCAGGCATTCAGTACTTC. Protein: CASTLGSGPGIQYF. The complete variable domain, with remaining parts taken from reference TRBV5-6 and TRBJ2-4, reads DAGVTQSPTHLIKTRGQQVTLRCSPKSGHDTVSWYQQALGQGPQFIFQYYEEEERQRGNFPDRFSGHQFPNYSSELNVNALLLGDSALYLCASTLGSGPGIQYFGAGTRLSVL.

The chain employs TRBV4-2 and TRBJ2-7; no definite D call. The CDR3 sequence is 15 residues long. Germline lookup yields CDR1 LGHNA and CDR2 YNFKEQ. V was clipped by 1 base and J by 2 bases, with 12 bases between them. The CDR3 reads CASSQAVAGTYEQYF. The DNA for the CDR3 is TGTGCCAGCAGCCAAGCTGTAGCCGGCACCTACGAGCAGTACTTC.

In its sample, this clonotype was seen a few times. This rearrangement joins TRBV5-1 to TRBJ2-3; D is unclear. Germline CDR1 reads SGHRS; CDR2 reads YFSETQ. Trimming removed 0 bases at V and 1 base at J, with 15 bases between. This CDR3 has 17 residues. The CDR3 DNA is TGCGCCAGCAGCTTGGTTTGGCGCCCCGCTGGCACAGATACGCAGTATTTT. This sequence encodes CASSLVWRPAGTDTQYF.

This clonotype was picked up many times. The chain links TRBV7-2 to TRBJ1-3; no clear D. The length of the CDR3 is 16 residues. Germline V gene data show CDR1 as SGHTA and CDR2 as FQGNSA. Trimming left V 3 bases short and J 0 bases short, with 12 bases between. Written as DNA, the CDR3 is TGTGCCAGCAGCTTGGACGGAGGGTTCTCTGGAAACACCATATATTTT. Translating gives CASSLDGGFSGNTIYF.

This clonotype was recorded at least ten times. The rearrangement joins TRBV29-1 to TRBJ2-3, with D perhaps matching TRBD1 (6 bases). The germline CDR1 and CDR2 sequences are SQVTM and ANQGSEA. V was pared by 5 bases and J by 4 bases, with 7 bases between. The CDR3 is 11 amino acids. The CDR3 here is CSVNRADTQYF. CDR3 DNA: TGCAGCGTTAACAGGGCAGATACGCAGTATTTT.

The chain uses TRBV20-1 and TRBJ2-5; 10 nucleotides match TRBD1. After removal of 1 base from V and 2 bases from J, the junction contained 4 bases not matched to a gene. The CDR3 is 15 residues long. CDR1 and CDR2 (germline): DFQATT, SNEGSKA (reference sequence). CDR3 in amino acids: CSARVGTGVQETQYF. In DNA, the CDR3 is TGCAGTGCTAGAGTCGGGACAGGGGTACAAGAGACCCAGTACTTC.

This chain uses TRBV7-2 with TRBJ2-5; either TRBD1 or TRBD2 may supply D (5 bases each). Germline lookup yields CDR1 SGHTA and CDR2 FQGNSA. The CDR3 totals 15 residues. V shed 5 bases and J shed 7 bases, with 20 bases lying between them. Here the CDR3 DNA reads TGTGCCAGCAGCCCCACATTTTACCGGGGCGTGACCCAGTACTTC. This codes for CASSPTFYRGVTQYF.

This clonotype was observed a handful of times. The chain carries TRBV18 and TRBJ2-1; D is ambiguous. The CDR3 is made up of 16 amino acids. In germline, CDR1 is KGHSH, CDR2 LQKENI. The V end lost 0 bases, the J end lost 5 bases, and 14 bases lay between the germline ends. CDR3 protein: CASSPPYSRLDNEQFF. In DNA form, the CDR3 reads TGTGCCAGCTCACCACCCTACAGCCGCCTAGACAATGAGCAGTTCTTC.

This clonotype occurred a few times. The chain links TRBV20-1 to TRBJ2-1; possibly TRBD1 for D (6 bases). Germline lookup yields CDR1 DFQATT and CDR2 SNEGSKA (reference sequence). The V end was cut by 4 bases, the J end by 7 bases, with 11 bases between. The CDR3 runs to 12 residues. CDR3 nucleotide sequence: TGCAGTGCTACCAGGGGTGGGAATGAGCAGTTCTTC. Amino acids: CSATRGGNEQFF.

The chain has TRBV7-9 and TRBJ2-1; D is possibly TRBD2 (5 bases). Per the germline V gene, CDR1 is SEHNR and CDR2 is FQNEAQ (reference sequence). Trimming took off 6 bases at V and 12 bases at J, with 24 bases between the two ends. This CDR3 region has 15 residues. The CDR3 protein is CASSRRRLLALGQFF. As DNA, the CDR3 is TGTGCCAGCAGTCGAAGGCGACTACTCGCTCTCGGGCAGTTCTTC.

V usage is TRBV4-2 and J usage is TRBJ1-2; TRBD1 matches 8 bases. Germline loops: CDR1 LGHNA, CDR2 YNFKEQ. V dropped 1 base and J dropped 4; count of bases not matched to a gene: 14. This CDR3 comprises 18 residues. The CDR3 DNA sequence: TGTGCCAGCAGCCAAGTCCAGGCTCCGCTACAGGGGGGCTATGGCTACACCTTC. Translation gives CASSQVQAPLQGGYGYTF.

This clonotype appeared a few times. The chain combines TRBV2 with TRBJ2-1; D possibly matches TRBD1 or TRBD2 (5 bases each). The CDR3 extends over 15 amino acids. V was shortened by 4 bases and J by 0 bases, with 10 bases between the two germline ends. The germline CDR1 and CDR2 sequences are SNHLY and FYNNEI. The CDR3 sequence: CASSGETVSYNEQFF. CDR3 bases: TGTGCCAGCAGTGGGGAGACAGTCTCCTACAATGAGCAGTTCTTC. Filled out from reference TRBV2 and TRBJ2-1, the complete variable domain reads EPEVTQTPSHQVTQMGQEVILRCVPISNHLYFYWYRQILGQKVEFLVSFYNNEISEKSEIFDDQFSVERPDGSNFTLKIRSTKLEDSAMYFCASSGETVSYNEQFFGPGTRLTVL.